A selection of T cell receptor beta chains follows, all from one sample in a study of identical twins. TCRdb processed the 5' RACE reads anew with MiXCR; each CDR3 protein has one entry. This sample yields about 260,000 distinct CDR3 sequences, of which around 7% are seen a single time; roughly 3.4% belongs to the top ten. This sample also belongs to another study, concerning yellow fever vaccine responses in identical twins.

Material for sequencing was memory (CD45RO+) T cells sorted from blood. All receptors come from a woman aged 18-30 years in good health. CDR3s include the opening cysteine and the closing phenylalanine or tryptophan. A D gene is named only where the DNA matches it firmly. Clone sizes are given selectively: once, few, many, or a class where the clone is expanded.

TRBJ2-2,TRBD2,TRBV27,-,CASSRRPSGNYDTGELFF,TGTGCCAGCAGTAGGCGGCCTAGCGGGAATTACGACACCGGGGAGCTGTTTTTT
TRBJ1-6,-,TRBV10-3,many,CAISESRRGESYNSPLHF,TGTGCCATCAGTGAGTCGAGGAGGGGGGAATCCTATAATTCACCCCTCCACTTT
TRBJ1-1,-,TRBV11-2,many,CASSSGPRGTEAFF,TGTGCCAGCAGCTCGGGACCCAGAGGGACTGAAGCTTTCTTT
TRBJ2-5,-,TRBV21-1,-,CASSSIGQEHQETQYF,TGTGCCAGCAGCAGTATTGGACAGGAGCACCAAGAGACCCAGTACTTC
TRBJ2-3,-,TRBV10-2,many,CASSEGRNTDTQYF,TGCGCCAGCAGTGAGGGCAGGAACACAGATACGCAGTATTTT
TRBJ1-4,TRBD1,TRBV7-8,few,CASSKDRPATNEKLFF,TGTGCCAGCAGCAAGGACAGGCCGGCAACTAATGAAAAACTGTTTTTT
TRBJ2-1,TRBD2,TRBV12-3/TRBV12-4,many,CASSKAGESYNEQFF,TGTGCCAGCAGTAAAGCGGGAGAATCCTACAATGAGCAGTTCTTC
TRBJ2-7,TRBD2,TRBV5-5,few,CASSSERGSSYEQYF,TGTGCCAGCAGCTCGGAGCGGGGCAGCTCCTACGAGCAGTACTTC
TRBJ1-1,-,TRBV4-2,-,CASVKEDSNTEAFF,TGTGCCAGCGTCAAAGAGGATAGCAACACTGAAGCTTTCTTT
TRBJ2-5,TRBD2,TRBV12-3/TRBV12-4,-,CASSTTSGRAETQYF,TGTGCCAGCAGTACGACTAGCGGGAGAGCAGAGACCCAGTACTTC
TRBJ2-3,-,TRBV28,few,CASSAGWASTDTQYF,TGTGCCAGCAGCGCAGGGTGGGCTAGCACAGATACGCAGTATTTT
TRBJ2-1,-,TRBV10-3,-,CAISALPNEQFF,TGTGCCATCAGTGCACTACCCAATGAGCAGTTCTTC
TRBJ1-4,-,TRBV7-6,few,CASSPLGQGSANEKLFF,TGTGCCAGCAGCCCCCTAGGGCAGGGCAGCGCTAATGAAAAACTGTTTTTT
TRBJ2-5,-,TRBV7-9,many,CASSLMGGMVKETQYF,TGTGCCAGCAGCTTGATGGGCGGGATGGTTAAGGAGACCCAGTACTTC
TRBJ1-1,-,TRBV7-3,-,CASSLTTITEAFF,TGTGCCAGCAGCTTAACGACTATAACCGAGGCTTTCTTT
TRBJ1-2,TRBD1,TRBV28,-,CASSLAGQGELDGYTF,TGTGCCAGCAGTTTGGCTGGACAGGGGGAGTTAGATGGCTACACCTTC
TRBJ2-5,-,TRBV7-2,-,CASSLSLASQETQYF,TGTGCCAGCAGCTTATCCCTAGCCTCCCAAGAGACCCAGTACTTC
TRBJ2-7,TRBD2,TRBV12-3/TRBV12-4,few,CASSLATSGARSSYEQYF,TGTGCCAGCAGTTTAGCGACTAGCGGGGCTAGGAGCTCCTACGAGCAGTACTTC
TRBJ2-1,TRBD2,TRBV4-2,few,CASSQDLSGGHNEQFF,TGTGCCAGCAGCCAAGATCTTAGCGGGGGTCACAATGAGCAGTTCTTC
TRBJ2-3,-,TRBV5-1,few,CASTASLGTDTQYF,TGCGCCAGCACCGCTAGCTTGGGGACAGATACGCAGTATTTT
TRBJ2-3,-,TRBV6-5,few,CASRGGVDTQYF,TGTGCCAGTAGAGGGGGTGTAGATACGCAGTATTTT
TRBJ1-4,-,TRBV29-1,-,CSVLPGAGRNEKLFF,TGCAGCGTCCTCCCGGGGGCCGGCCGGAATGAAAAACTGTTTTTT
TRBJ2-3,-,TRBV19,-,CASSPRGTYTDTQYF,TGTGCCAGTAGCCCACGGGGCACTTACACAGATACGCAGTATTTT
TRBJ2-1,-,TRBV7-9,many,CASSSAETGREEQFF,TGTGCCAGCAGCTCAGCGGAGACAGGGAGGGAAGAGCAGTTCTTC
TRBJ2-2,-,TRBV5-1,many,CASSLERGGSRELFF,TGCGCCAGCAGCTTGGAGAGGGGGGGGAGCCGGGAGCTGTTTTTT
TRBJ1-2,-,TRBV15,-,CATAAEDIYGYTF,TGTGCCACGGCGGCGGAGGACATCTATGGCTACACCTTC
TRBJ2-3,TRBD2,TRBV10-3,few,CAIKAGATDTQYF,TGTGCCATTAAAGCGGGAGCCACAGATACGCAGTATTTT
TRBJ2-5,TRBD1,TRBV28,once,CASKPWTGTKEAQYF,TGTGCCAGCAAACCGTGGACAGGGACGAAGGAGGCCCAGTACTTC
TRBJ1-3,-,TRBV20-1,many,CSAMAPGTGNTIYF,TGCAGTGCCATGGCCCCAGGGACTGGAAACACCATATATTTT
TRBJ1-4,TRBD1,TRBV5-1,few,CASSRDATGAGEKLFF,TGCGCCAGCAGCCGAGATGCGACAGGGGCGGGAGAAAAACTGTTTTTT
TRBJ2-1,TRBD1,TRBV2,many,CASSLGQGIDEQFF,TGTGCCAGCAGCCTGGGACAGGGAATAGATGAGCAGTTCTTC
TRBJ2-1,TRBD1,TRBV12-3/TRBV12-4,-,CASSPPGQGTVEQFF,TGTGCCAGCAGTCCTCCGGGACAGGGGACTGTTGAGCAGTTCTTC
TRBJ2-4,-,TRBV5-4,-,CASSLEPFEEGARRDLAKNIQYF,TGTGCCAGCAGCTTGGAGCCGTTTGAGGAGGGGGCGAGACGGGACTTAGCCAAAAACATTCAGTACTTC
TRBJ2-2,-,TRBV28,-,CAGSSSQNTGELFF,TGTGCCGGGTCGTCCTCCCAGAACACCGGGGAGCTGTTTTTT
TRBJ2-5,-,TRBV11-2,many,CASSLYETQYF,TGTGCCAGCAGCTTATATGAGACCCAGTACTTC
TRBJ2-1,-,TRBV28,once,CASSRPTGRQETQFF,TGTGCCAGCAGCCGACCGACAGGACGCCAAGAGACCCAGTTCTTC
TRBJ2-7,-,TRBV5-8,many,CASSLWAGEYEQYF,TGTGCCAGCAGCTTATGGGCAGGGGAATACGAGCAGTACTTC
TRBJ2-2,TRBD2,TRBV11-2,many,CASSRTKAGANTGELFF,TGTGCCAGCAGCAGGACGAAAGCGGGGGCGAACACCGGGGAGCTGTTTTTT
TRBJ2-3,TRBD2,TRBV6-1,-,CASSKPTSGGTDTQYF,TGTGCCAGCAGCAAACCGACTAGCGGGGGCACAGATACGCAGTATTTT
TRBJ2-1,TRBD2,TRBV29-1,many,CSVEGTRLAGGVGNEQFF,TGCAGCGTTGAAGGGACTCGACTAGCGGGAGGGGTAGGAAATGAGCAGTTCTTC
TRBJ2-3,-,TRBV5-1,-,CASSLGPGSDTQYF,TGCGCCAGCAGCTTGGGTCCCGGATCAGATACGCAGTATTTT
TRBJ1-2,TRBD1,TRBV6-5,-,CASSNRQGRGYTF,TGTGCCAGCAGTAACAGACAGGGGCGAGGCTACACCTTC
TRBJ2-5,TRBD2,TRBV5-1,many,CASRTTGTSVETQYF,TGCGCCAGCAGAACCACCGGGACTAGCGTAGAGACCCAGTACTTC
TRBJ2-5,-,TRBV29-1,many,CSVEVDTEETQYF,TGCAGCGTTGAAGTAGACACCGAAGAGACCCAGTACTTC
TRBJ2-3,-,TRBV2,many,CASSEGGSRTDTQYF,TGTGCCAGCAGTGAAGGGGGCTCTCGCACAGATACGCAGTATTTT
TRBJ2-2,-,TRBV7-2,few,CASSPDARYRNTGELFF,TGTGCCAGCAGCCCGGACGCCCGCTACCGAAACACCGGGGAGCTGTTTTTT
TRBJ2-3,-,TRBV5-1,many,CASSLGVGGGDTQYF,TGCGCCAGCAGCTTGGGGGTCGGGGGCGGAGATACGCAGTATTTT
TRBJ2-1,-,TRBV7-9,many,CASSSVVNEQFF,TGTGCCAGCAGCTCAGTTGTGAATGAGCAGTTCTTC
TRBJ2-1,TRBD2,TRBV12-3/TRBV12-4,-,CASSLGLAGVTSSYNEQFF,TGTGCCAGCAGTTTAGGACTAGCGGGAGTGACGAGCTCCTACAATGAGCAGTTCTTC
TRBJ2-7,TRBD1,TRBV5-1,many,CASSRTGTPYEQYF,TGCGCCAGCTCACGGACAGGAACTCCCTACGAGCAGTACTTC
TRBJ2-3,TRBD2,TRBV20-1,-,CSARKTGTSWYF,TGCAGTGCTAGAAAGACCGGGACTAGTTGGTATTTT
TRBJ2-1,TRBD1,TRBV14,few,CASSPEGGASSYNEQFF,TGTGCCAGCAGCCCGGAAGGGGGCGCGAGCTCCTACAATGAGCAGTTCTTC
TRBJ1-2,-,TRBV7-2,many,CASSLAPGANYGYTF,TGTGCCAGCAGCTTAGCGCCAGGGGCCAACTATGGCTACACCTTC
TRBJ2-3,-,TRBV6-2/TRBV6-3,once,CASSYLAHATGRRAGTDTQYF,TGTGCCAGCAGTTACTTAGCCCACGCGACAGGACGTCGAGCAGGCACAGATACGCAGTATTTT
TRBJ2-1,TRBD2,TRBV5-1,many,CASSLEQLAGGYNEQFF,TGCGCCAGCAGCTTGGAGCAACTGGCGGGAGGGTACAATGAGCAGTTCTTC
TRBJ1-1,-,TRBV6-6,-,CASSSTGTGTNTEAFF,TGTGCCAGCAGTTCGACCGGGACGGGTACGAACACTGAAGCTTTCTTT
TRBJ2-1,-,TRBV28,few,CASSTGTGRAGGFNEQFF,TGTGCCAGCAGCACCGGGACAGGGAGAGCGGGGGGCTTCAATGAGCAGTTCTTC
TRBJ1-4,-,TRBV3-1,few,CASSTRDTANEKLFF,TGTGCCAGCAGCACCAGGGATACAGCTAATGAAAAACTGTTTTTT
TRBJ1-2,TRBD1,TRBV6-1,many,CASSPGQGGFYGYTF,TGTGCCAGCAGTCCTGGACAGGGGGGCTTCTATGGCTACACCTTC